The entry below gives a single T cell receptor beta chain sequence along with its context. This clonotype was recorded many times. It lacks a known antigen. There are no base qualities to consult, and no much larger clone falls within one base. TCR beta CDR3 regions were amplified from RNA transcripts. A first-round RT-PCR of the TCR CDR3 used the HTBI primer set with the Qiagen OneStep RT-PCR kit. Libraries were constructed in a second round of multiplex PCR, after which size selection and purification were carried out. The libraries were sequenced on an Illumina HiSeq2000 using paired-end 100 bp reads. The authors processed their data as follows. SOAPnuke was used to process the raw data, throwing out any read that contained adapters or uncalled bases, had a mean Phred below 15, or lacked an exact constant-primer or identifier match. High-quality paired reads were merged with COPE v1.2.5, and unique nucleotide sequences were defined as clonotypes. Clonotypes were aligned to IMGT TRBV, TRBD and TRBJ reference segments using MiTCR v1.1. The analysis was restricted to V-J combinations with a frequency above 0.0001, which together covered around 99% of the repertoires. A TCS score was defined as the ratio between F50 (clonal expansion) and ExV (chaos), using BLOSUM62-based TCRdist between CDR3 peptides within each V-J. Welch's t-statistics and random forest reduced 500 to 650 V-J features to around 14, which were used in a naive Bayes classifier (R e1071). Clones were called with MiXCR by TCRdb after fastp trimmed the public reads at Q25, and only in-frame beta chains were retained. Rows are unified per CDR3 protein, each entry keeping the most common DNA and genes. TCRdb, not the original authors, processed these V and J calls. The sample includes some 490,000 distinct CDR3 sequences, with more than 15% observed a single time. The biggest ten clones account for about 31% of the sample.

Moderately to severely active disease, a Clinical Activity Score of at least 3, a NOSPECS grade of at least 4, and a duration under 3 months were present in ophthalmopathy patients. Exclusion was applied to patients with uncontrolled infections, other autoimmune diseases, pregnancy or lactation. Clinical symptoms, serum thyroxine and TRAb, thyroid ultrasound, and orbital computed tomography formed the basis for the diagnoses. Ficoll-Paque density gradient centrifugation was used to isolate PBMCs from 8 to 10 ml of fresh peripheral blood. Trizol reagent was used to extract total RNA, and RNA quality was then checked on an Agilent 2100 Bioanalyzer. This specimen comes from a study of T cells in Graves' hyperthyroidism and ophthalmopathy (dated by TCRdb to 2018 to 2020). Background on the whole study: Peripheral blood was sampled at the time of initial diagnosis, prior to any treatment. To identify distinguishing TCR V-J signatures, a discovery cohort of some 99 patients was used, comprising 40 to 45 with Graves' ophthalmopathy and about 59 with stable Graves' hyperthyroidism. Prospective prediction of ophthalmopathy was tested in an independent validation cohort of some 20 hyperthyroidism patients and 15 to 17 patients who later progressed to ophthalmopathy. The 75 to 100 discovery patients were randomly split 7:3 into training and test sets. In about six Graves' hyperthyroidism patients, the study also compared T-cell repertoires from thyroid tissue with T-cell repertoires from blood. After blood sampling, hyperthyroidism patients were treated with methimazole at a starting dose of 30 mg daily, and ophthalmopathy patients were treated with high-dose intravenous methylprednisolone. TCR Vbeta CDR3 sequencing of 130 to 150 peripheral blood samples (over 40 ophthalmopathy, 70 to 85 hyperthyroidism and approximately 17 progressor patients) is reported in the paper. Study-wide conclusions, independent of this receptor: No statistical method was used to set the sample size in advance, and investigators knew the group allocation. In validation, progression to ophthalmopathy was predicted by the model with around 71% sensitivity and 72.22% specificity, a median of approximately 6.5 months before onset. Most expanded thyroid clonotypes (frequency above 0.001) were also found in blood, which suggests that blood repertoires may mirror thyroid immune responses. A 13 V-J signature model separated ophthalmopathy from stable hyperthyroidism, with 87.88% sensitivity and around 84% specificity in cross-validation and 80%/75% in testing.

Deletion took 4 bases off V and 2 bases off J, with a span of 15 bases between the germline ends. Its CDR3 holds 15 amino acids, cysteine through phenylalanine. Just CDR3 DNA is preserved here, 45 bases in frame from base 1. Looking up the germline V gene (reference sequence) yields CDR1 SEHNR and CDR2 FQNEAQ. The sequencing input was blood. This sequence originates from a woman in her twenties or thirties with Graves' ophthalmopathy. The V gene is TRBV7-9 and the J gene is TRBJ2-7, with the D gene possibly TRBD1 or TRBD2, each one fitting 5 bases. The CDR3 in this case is CASSSRDVRPYEQYF. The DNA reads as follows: TGTGCCAGCAGCTCCCGGGACGTTCGCCCCTACGAGCAGTACTTC.